These 2 T cell receptor beta chains came from one sample sequenced in a study of blood T cells in healthy people across ages. Then a second PCR, running roughly 7 to 11 cycles, was carried out with a sample-barcoded 5' primer and a J-beta primer mix. TCRdb re-called the 5' RACE reads with MiXCR, one entry per CDR3 protein. This table has about 1.6 million distinct CDR3 sequences, roughly 30% appearing once. Sequencing was done on a sample of blood. The receptor source for this set is a woman in her twenties or thirties in good health.

The table lists this clonotype with a few counts. The chain couples TRBV12-3 or TRBV12-4 to TRBJ2-5; TRBD2 aligns across 7 bases. This CDR3 has 15 residues. The J segment lost 3 bases and the V segment lost 4 bases, leaving 8 bases of the junction unmatched. The CDR3 loop is CASSSSGLAEETQYF. The CDR3 nucleotides read TGTGCCAGCAGTTCGTCGGGGCTAGCGGAAGAGACCCAGTACTTC.

In its sample, this clonotype was seen a few times. V is TRBV7-3 and J is TRBJ2-5; D ambiguous. Germline assignment: CDR1 SGHTA and CDR2 FQGTGA. This CDR3 contains 14 residues. V shed 0 bases and J shed 4 bases, with 9 bases lying between them. The CDR3 here is CASSLTSISETQYF. The CDR3 DNA is TGTGCCAGCAGCTTAACCTCCATCTCAGAGACCCAGTACTTC.